One T cell receptor beta chain is described in this entry. The sample originates from a study of blood T cell repertoires in COVID-19. Study details: Samples taken during acute and convalescent COVID-19 were collected in the United States, Italy and Spain. In each case, the material was cDNA or gDNA derived from T cells, B-cell-depleted T cells, or PBMCs.

Donors were grouped by their self-reported clinical history. Cohort 3 recovered donors had two negative PCRs, clearance, or symptom resolution. The table came from immunoSEQ multiplex PCR; TCRdb's copy has only in-frame clones and leaves some out. This table holds 310,000 or so clones, about 87% found once. This TCR came from a woman aged 18-29 years who had recovered from COVID-19. Sequences were obtained from PBMCs or T cells enriched from blood (not recorded which).

DNA of the CDR3: TGTGCCACCAGTGATGGAGGGAATAATGAAAAACTGTTTTTT. This translates into CATSDGGNNEKLFF. The V call is TRBV24-1, the J call TRBJ1-4; unclear D gene. V gave up 3 bases and J gave up 4 bases, with 8 bases separating them. The CDR3 is 14 residues long. Germline loops: CDR1 KGHDR, CDR2 SFDVKD.